Listed below are T cell receptor beta chains from one sample, sequenced in a study of T cell repertoires in aging, cancer and after chemotherapy. One entry per CDR3 protein, called by TCRdb with MiXCR from the multiplex PCR reads. The sample includes about 6,000 distinct CDR3 sequences, more than 30% of them seen just once. The material sequenced was blood. The receptors were sampled from a human donor with a blood cancer. The conserved cysteine and the conserved F or W are not part of the CDR3 here. D genes are given only for firm matches.

J gene: TRBJ2-6; D gene: -; V gene: TRBV6-4; CDR3 protein: ASSLYRTAPRSNVLT
J gene: TRBJ2-5; D gene: TRBD2; V gene: TRBV6-5; CDR3 protein: ASRTSGSVRTQY
J gene: TRBJ2-3; D gene: TRBD2; V gene: TRBV20-1; CDR3 protein: SALGLVEDTQY
J gene: TRBJ2-1; D gene: -; V gene: TRBV7-6; CDR3 protein: ASSVRGRSNEQF
J gene: TRBJ2-2; D gene: -; V gene: TRBV29-1; CDR3 protein: SVDTGNTGELF
J gene: TRBJ1-2; D gene: TRBD1; V gene: TRBV27; CDR3 protein: ASSFNPGQGGGDYGYT
J gene: TRBJ2-1; D gene: TRBD2; V gene: TRBV20-1; CDR3 protein: SASRGGSIHNEQF
J gene: TRBJ1-2; D gene: -; V gene: TRBV30; CDR3 protein: AWSVQNYGYT
J gene: TRBJ2-7; D gene: TRBD1; V gene: TRBV5-6; CDR3 protein: ASSSPLWTGGDGEQY
J gene: TRBJ1-5; D gene: -; V gene: TRBV24-1; CDR3 protein: ATSPTGAQPQH
J gene: TRBJ2-5; D gene: TRBD2; V gene: TRBV6-6; CDR3 protein: ASSLSGSRETQY
J gene: TRBJ1-2; D gene: -; V gene: TRBV27; CDR3 protein: ASSLGSTPLNYGYT
J gene: TRBJ2-7; D gene: -; V gene: TRBV29-1; CDR3 protein: SVAGTEFYEQY
J gene: TRBJ2-5; D gene: -; V gene: TRBV5-5; CDR3 protein: ASSFEGLRTQY
J gene: TRBJ2-3; D gene: TRBD2; V gene: TRBV10-3; CDR3 protein: AISAGLARDTQY
J gene: TRBJ1-4; D gene: -; V gene: TRBV20-1; CDR3 protein: SASGGFGTNEKLF
J gene: TRBJ2-1; D gene: TRBD2; V gene: TRBV20-1; CDR3 protein: SARDMRASGSHGGF
J gene: TRBJ2-7; D gene: TRBD1; V gene: TRBV7-4; CDR3 protein: ASSPGGDEQY
J gene: TRBJ2-5; D gene: -; V gene: TRBV19; CDR3 protein: DSSPRSTETQY
J gene: TRBJ2-3; D gene: -; V gene: TRBV12-3/TRBV12-4; CDR3 protein: ASIFEGGAPPTDTQY